The 24 T cell receptor beta chains given below trace back to one sample, sequenced in a study of tumor and adjacent non-tumor tissue in lung cancer. TCRbeta libraries were built with three rounds of nested PCR, modified from ARM-PCR. TCRdb re-called the multiplex PCR reads through MiXCR, storing one row per CDR3 protein. The table records 120,000 or so distinct CDR3 sequences, roughly 64% of them present only once. The template was RNA from unsorted bulk tissue. The sample comprised lung tumor tissue. These TCRs come from a man under 40 with non-small cell lung cancer.

This clonotype was seen only once. Compared with germline, one end of the junction differs, possibly owing to a read error. This sequence joins TRBV6-1 and TRBJ2-2, with TRBD2 matching 11 bases. Germline V CDR1 and CDR2: MNHNS, SASEGT. This CDR3 is 16 amino acids long. The DNA of the CDR3 is TGTGCCAGCAGTCCCACTAGCGGGAGTGTCACCGAGGAGATGTTTTTT. Translating it yields CASSPTSGSVTEEMFF.

This chain connects TRBV5-1 to TRBJ2-3, with 11 positions matching TRBD2. CDR1 and CDR2 from the germline V gene are SGHRS and YFSETQ. This CDR3 region has 14 residues. With V trimmed by 3 bases and J by 5 bases, 2 bases remained unmatched. CDR3 sequence: CASSSGLAVDTQYF. CDR3 bases: TGCGCCAGCAGCTCGGGACTAGCGGTAGATACGCAGTATTTT.

Points on this clonotype: One junction end does not reproduce the germline sequence, and a read error may be involved. The V gene is TRBV5-5, the J gene TRBJ1-5, with TRBD1 matching over 7 bases. Per the germline V gene, CDR1 is SGHKS and CDR2 is YYEKEE (reference sequence). The CDR3 is made up of 13 amino acids. In DNA, the CDR3 is TGTGCCAGCAGTTGGGACAGCGAGCAGCCCCACTATTTT. It codes for CASSWDSEQPHYF. The variable domain in full, with the rest retrieved from reference TRBV5-5 and TRBJ1-5, is DAGVTQSPTHLIKTRGQQVTLRCSPISGHKSVSWYQQVLGQGPQFIFQYYEKEERGRGNFPDRFSARQFPNYSSELNVNALLLGDSALYLCASSWDSEQPHYFGDGTRLSIL.

Comment on this clonotype: This is likely a read error, given that the CDR3 carries no conserved phenylalanine or tryptophan at its end. The DNA is left out, because the CDR3 cannot be placed on it with certainty; the CDR3 is given as TCRdb lists it. CDR3 region: CASTLAPGQRYL. The V and J genes are TRBV12-3 or TRBV12-4 and TRBJ2-7; the table calls TRBD1, which could not be checked here. A total of 12 residues make up the CDR3, ends included.

The rearrangement links TRBV4-2 to TRBJ2-3; 13 bases map to TRBD2. The CDR3 covers 15 residues. J was trimmed by 4 bases and V by 3 bases; bases with no gene match: 1. Germline V gene lookup returns CDR1 LGHNA and CDR2 YNFKEQ. The CDR3 coding sequence is TGTGCCAGCAGCCATACTAGCGGGGGGGCAGATACGCAGTATTTT. It yields the protein CASSHTSGGADTQYF.

This clonotype appeared many times. This rearrangement joins TRBV6-6 to TRBJ1-4; 7 bases line up with TRBD1. The V segment lost 4 bases and the J segment 6 bases; nucleotides outside the gene matches: 11. Germline V lookup: CDR1 MNHNY, CDR2 SVGAGI (reference sequence). The CDR3 has 16 amino acids. The CDR3: CASSSASTGFDEKLFF. The CDR3 bases are TGTGCCAGCAGTTCTGCCTCGACAGGGTTCGATGAAAAACTGTTTTTT.

Comment on this clonotype: A much larger clone lies one base from this, so it may be a read error. The chain recombines TRBV10-3 with TRBJ2-3, with TRBD2 identical over 7 bases. Germline CDR1 is ENHRY and CDR2 is SYGVKD. The CDR3 runs to 15 residues. Here the CDR3 reads CAINESTSGTDTQYF. CDR3 nucleotide sequence: TGTGCCATCAATGAGTCTACTAGCGGCACAGATACGCAGTATTTT.

This clonotype was seen ten or more times. CDR3 region: CSARNTAGGRNEQYF. The CDR3 nucleotides are TGCAGTGCTAGGAATACAGCGGGAGGGAGGAACGAGCAGTACTTC. The chain links TRBV20-1 to TRBJ2-7, with 10 bases matching TRBD2. The germline V gene encodes CDR1 DFQATT and CDR2 SNEGSKA (reference sequence). CDR3 length equals 15 residues. V shed 3 bases, J shed 5 bases, and the junction held 10 bases outside the gene matches.

As concerns this clonotype: A much larger clone lies a single base off, so this may be a read error. This chain connects TRBV20-1 to TRBJ2-1; D remains ambiguous. V lost 2 bases, J lost 9 bases, and 11 bases lay in between. Looked up from germline, CDR1 is DFQATT and CDR2 is SNEGSKA (reference sequence). CDR3 size: 12 residues. The CDR3 region has the DNA TGCAGTGCTAGATTACATGGTCTTGAGCAGTTCTTC. It encodes CSARLHGLEQFF.

This chain links TRBV6-2 or TRBV6-3 with TRBJ2-2; TRBD2 matches at 12 bases. The CDR3 consists of 19 residues. The ends lost 7 bases at V and 1 base at J; junction bases unmatched: 13. CDR1 and CDR2 from the germline V gene are MNHEY and SVGEGT. The CDR3 here is CASNTDGLAGSENTGELFF. The CDR3 nucleotides are TGTGCCAGCAATACAGACGGACTAGCGGGGAGCGAGAACACCGGGGAGCTGTTTTTT.

Notes on this clonotype: Mismatch with germline at one junction end may stem from a read error. This chain uses TRBV5-1 with TRBJ2-7, with D perhaps matching TRBD2 (6 bases). CDR3 size: 13 residues. CDR1 is SGHRS, CDR2 YFSETQ, per germline. CDR3 coding DNA: TGTGCCAGCAGCTCGGAGGGGTTGTACGAGCAGTACTTC. Translating gives CASSSEGLYEQYF.

This clonotype occurred many times. The V gene is TRBV12-3 or TRBV12-4, the J gene TRBJ2-4; the D is unclear. The V and J ends lost 5 bases and 4 bases respectively, with 3 bases between them. The CDR3 totals 11 residues. The CDR3 nucleotides read TGTGCCAGCAGTACAAAAAACATTCAGTACTTC. This encodes CASSTKNIQYF.

About this clonotype: One end of the junction varies from germline; a read error may be responsible. This chain uses TRBV4-1 with TRBJ1-2, with D tentatively TRBD1 (6 bases). CDR1 is MGHRA and CDR2 is YSYEKL in the germline V gene. CDR3 length: 15 amino acids. CDR3: CANSSSEGRGYGYTF. CDR3 coding DNA: TGCGCCAACAGCTCTTCCGAGGGGAGGGGGTATGGCTACACCTTC.

As regards this clonotype: The conserved phenylalanine or tryptophan is not found at the CDR3 terminus, so this likely reflects a read error. In DNA, the CDR3 is TGTGCCAGCAGTTTAGCTGATACACAGTATTTG. This sequence encodes CASSLADTQYL. The chain joins TRBV12-3 or TRBV12-4 to TRBJ2-3; D ambiguous. The CDR3 totals 11 residues.

The table lists this clonotype with a count of one. The junction differs from germline at one of its ends, possibly a read error. This chain joins TRBV6-5 and TRBJ2-1; 7 bases agree with TRBD2. CDR1 is MNHEY, CDR2 SVGAGI, per germline. The CDR3 consists of 14 residues. The CDR3 loop reads CASNYSGGSGEHFF. CDR3 coding DNA: TGTGCCAGCAATTACTCCGGGGGGTCCGGGGAGCATTTCTTC.

A note on this clonotype: No conserved phenylalanine or tryptophan ends this CDR3, so it is likely a read error. V usage is TRBV6-2 or TRBV6-3 and J usage is TRBJ2-5; D is possibly TRBD2 (5 bases). This CDR3 has 14 amino acids. Trimming left V 6 bases short and J 2 bases short, with 13 bases between. Germline assignment: CDR1 MNHEY and CDR2 SVGEGT. The CDR3 bases are TGTGCCAGCAGATCGAGCGGACCACAAGAGACCCAGTACTCC. Translating gives CASRSSGPQETQYS.

The chain combines TRBV11-3 with TRBJ2-3; weak D call: TRBD1 (5 bases). The length of the CDR3 is 16 residues. V was pared by 5 bases and J by 5 bases, with 20 bases between. Per germline, CDR1 SGHNT and CDR2 YENEEA. CDR3 residues: CASSLLADSRVDTQYF. The CDR3 nucleotides read TGTGCCAGCAGCCTGCTCGCAGACTCCAGGGTAGATACGCAGTATTTT. The whole variable domain, filled in from reference TRBV11-3 and TRBJ2-3, reads EAGVVQSPRYKIIEKKQPVAFWCNPISGHNTLYWYLQNLGQGPELLIRYENEEAVDDSQLPKDRFSAERLKGVDSTLKIQPAELGDSAVYLCASSLLADSRVDTQYFGPGTRLTVL.

The CDR3 here is CASSPYGQGLIETQYF. The CDR3 DNA is TGTGCCAGCAGCCCCTACGGACAGGGGCTGATAGAGACCCAGTACTTC. The gene calls are TRBV4-2 and TRBJ2-5, with 9 bases lining up with TRBD1. The CDR3 length is 16 residues. The germline V gene encodes CDR1 LGHNA and CDR2 YNFKEQ. After removal of 4 bases from V and 4 bases from J, the junction contained 10 bases not matched to a gene.

With respect to this clonotype: Possible read error: a much larger clone is one base away. V gene TRBV6-5 combines with J gene TRBJ1-4; TRBD1 matches at 9 bases. The CDR3 is made up of 16 amino acids. Germline CDR1 is MNHEY and CDR2 is SVGAGI. The CDR3 nucleotides are TGTGCCAGCAATTACGCAACCGGGACAGGGAATGAAAAACTGTTTTTT. Translated, it gives CASNYATGTGNEKLFF.

This clonotype was seen only a few times. V and J are TRBV6-4 and TRBJ2-2, with 8 bases lining up with TRBD2. Germline V gene data show CDR1 as MRHNA and CDR2 as SNTAGT. After removal of 8 bases from V and 7 bases from J, the junction contained 15 bases not matched to a gene. The CDR3 spans 16 residues. The CDR3 region has the DNA TGTGCCAGCCCAACAAGGCCAGCGGGGGTTTTCGGGGAGCTGTTTTTT. Encoded protein: CASPTRPAGVFGELFF.

As for this clonotype: The conserved phenylalanine or tryptophan is not found at the CDR3 terminus, so this likely reflects a read error. The DNA is omitted, as the CDR3 cannot be located on it reliably, and the CDR3 follows TCRdb's listing. This chain joins TRBV29-1 and TRBJ2-5; TRBD2 reflects the table's D call only, with no check against the DNA. With termini counted, the CDR3 has 14 amino acids. The germline CDR1 and CDR2 sequences are SQVTM and ANQGSEA. The CDR3 sequence: CSSRLAGGQETQYY.

This clonotype appeared a single time. The junction and the germline gene differ at one end; a read error may be behind it. This chain joins TRBV5-5 and TRBJ2-3, with TRBD1 as a possible D gene (5 bases). Germline CDR1 reads SGHKS; CDR2 reads YYEKEE (reference sequence). CDR3 length equals 13 residues. The CDR3 spells CANTPDNTDMQYF. CDR3 DNA: TGTGCCAACACCCCGGACAACACAGATATGCAGTATTTT.

About this clonotype: One end of the junction fails to match germline, which may point to a read error. The genes are TRBV11-2 and TRBJ1-2; D possibly corresponds to TRBD1 (5 bases). This CDR3 region has 16 residues. Per germline, CDR1 SGHAT and CDR2 FQNNGV. CDR3 in DNA: TGTGCCAGCGGCTTAGGAGGAGCGTCCAGGGTGTATGGCTACATCTTC. Protein product: CASGLGGASRVYGYIF.

In its sample, this clonotype was seen many times. The chain links TRBV12-3 or TRBV12-4 to TRBJ2-7, with 8 bases that match TRBD1. The CDR3 spans 15 residues. The V gene end was trimmed by 0 bases and the J gene end by 3 bases; junction bases not matched to a gene: 4. CDR3 sequence reads: CASSLAGQVGYEQYF. Written as DNA, the CDR3 is TGTGCCAGCAGTTTAGCGGGACAGGTGGGCTACGAGCAGTACTTC.